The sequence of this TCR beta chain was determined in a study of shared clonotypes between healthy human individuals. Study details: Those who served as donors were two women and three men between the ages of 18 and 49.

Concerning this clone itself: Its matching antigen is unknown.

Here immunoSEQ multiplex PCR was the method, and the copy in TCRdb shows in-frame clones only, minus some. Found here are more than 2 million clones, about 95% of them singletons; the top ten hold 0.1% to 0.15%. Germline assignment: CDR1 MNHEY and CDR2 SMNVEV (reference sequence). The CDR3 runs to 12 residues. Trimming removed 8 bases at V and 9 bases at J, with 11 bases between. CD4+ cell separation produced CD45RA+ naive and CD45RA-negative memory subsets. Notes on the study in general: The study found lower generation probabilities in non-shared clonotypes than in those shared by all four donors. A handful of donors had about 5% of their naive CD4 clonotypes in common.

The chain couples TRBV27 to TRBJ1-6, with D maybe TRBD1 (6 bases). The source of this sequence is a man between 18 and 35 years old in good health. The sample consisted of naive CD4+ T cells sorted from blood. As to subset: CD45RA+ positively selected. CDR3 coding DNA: TGTGCCAGCCGAACAGGGACTTCACCCCTCCACTTT. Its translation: CASRTGTSPLHF.